The subject of this entry is one TCR beta chain. The sample originates from a study of blood T cell repertoires in COVID-19. Data came from immunoSEQ multiplex PCR; TCRdb stores just in-frame clones and leaves some out. The table includes about 68,000 clones, 89% detected once. Germline V gene lookup returns CDR1 SQVTM and CDR2 ANQGSEA. This CDR3 has 13 amino acids. Trimming pared 5 bases from V and 8 bases from J, leaving 18 bases between. Material: peripheral blood. This clonotype was obtained from a man in his fifties with active COVID-19. The chain couples TRBV29-1 to TRBJ1-2, with a tentative D call TRBD1 (5 bases). The CDR3 region has the DNA TGCAGCGTTCCTAAACGGGGACTAAGAGGCTACACCTTC. Encoded protein: CSVPKRGLRGYTF. Full variable domain (missing parts from reference TRBV29-1 and TRBJ1-2): SAVISQKPSRDICQRGTSLTIQCQVDSQVTMMFWYRQQPGQSLTLIATANQGSEATYESGFVIDKFPISRPNLTFSTLTVSNMSPEDSSIYLCSVPKRGLRGYTFGSGTRLTVV.